This TCR beta chain was profiled in a study of spatial heterogeneity in lung cancer. Study-level findings and limits: Relative to follow-up, resection was when ubiquitous expanded tumor TCRs appeared more in blood.

MiXCR, applied by TCRdb to the 5' RACE reads, yields one record per CDR3 protein. The table includes 20,000 to 30,000 distinct CDR3 sequences, approximately 4.8% detected once. This clonotype appeared many times. Its cognate antigen is unknown. Indicated time point: sample taken at primary tumor resection. Donors were some 72 untreated early-stage non-small cell lung cancer patients. The input material, whole RNA from tumor, nontumor lung or frozen PBMC, was sequenced unsorted. The receptor's source is a male donor with early-stage non-small cell lung cancer. Specimen: PBMCs, collected at surgery.

The chain's CDR3 is CSASPGLNSNQPQHF. The CDR3 coding sequence is TGCAGTGCTTCCCCGGGTCTTAATAGCAATCAGCCCCAGCATTTT. The V gene is TRBV20-1, the J gene TRBJ1-5; no firm D call. Trimming removed 5 bases from V and 0 bases from J, with 14 bases in between. Germline CDR1 reads DFQATT; CDR2 reads SNEGSKA (reference sequence). CDR3 length: 15 residues.